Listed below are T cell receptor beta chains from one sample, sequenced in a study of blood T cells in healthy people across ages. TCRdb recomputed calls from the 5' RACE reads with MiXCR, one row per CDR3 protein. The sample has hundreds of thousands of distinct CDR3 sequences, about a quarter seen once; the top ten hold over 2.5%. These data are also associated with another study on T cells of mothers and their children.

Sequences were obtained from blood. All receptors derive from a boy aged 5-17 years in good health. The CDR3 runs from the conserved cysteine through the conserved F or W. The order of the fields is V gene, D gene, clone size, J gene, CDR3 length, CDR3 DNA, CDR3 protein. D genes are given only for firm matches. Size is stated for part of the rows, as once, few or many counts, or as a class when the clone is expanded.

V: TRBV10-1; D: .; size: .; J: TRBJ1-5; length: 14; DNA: TGCGCCAGCAGGGGTTTAGGGGGCAATCAGCCCCAGCATTTT; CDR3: CASRGLGGNQPQHF
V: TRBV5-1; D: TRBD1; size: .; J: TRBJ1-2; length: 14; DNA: TGCGCCAGCAGCTTGGGAGGGACAGCCAATGGCTACACCTTC; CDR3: CASSLGGTANGYTF
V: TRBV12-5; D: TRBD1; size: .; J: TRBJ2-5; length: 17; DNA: TGTGCTAGTGGTCCGGGCCGGACAGGGACAGGGGAAGAGACCCAGTACTTC; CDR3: CASGPGRTGTGEETQYF
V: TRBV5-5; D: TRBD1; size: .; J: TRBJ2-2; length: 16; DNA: TGTGCCAGCAGCTGGTTGAGCCAGGGGGCTACCGGGGAGCTGTTTTTT; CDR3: CASSWLSQGATGELFF
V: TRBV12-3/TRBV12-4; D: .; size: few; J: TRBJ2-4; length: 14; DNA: TGTGCCAGCAGTCGACAGGTAGCCAAAAACATTCAGTACTTC; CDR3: CASSRQVAKNIQYF
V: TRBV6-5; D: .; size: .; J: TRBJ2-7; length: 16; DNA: TGTGCCAGCAGTTACTCGTGGGCACAGATTTCCTACGAGCAGTACTTC; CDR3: CASSYSWAQISYEQYF
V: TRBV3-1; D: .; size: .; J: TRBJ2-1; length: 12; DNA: TGTGCCAGCAGCCAAGGGAGGAATGAGCAGTTCTTC; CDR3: CASSQGRNEQFF
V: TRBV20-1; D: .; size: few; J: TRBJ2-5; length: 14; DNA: TGCAGTGCTAGAACCCCAGGCAGGAGGAAGACCCAGTACTTC; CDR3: CSARTPGRRKTQYF
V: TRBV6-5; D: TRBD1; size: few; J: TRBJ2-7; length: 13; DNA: TGTGCCAGCACCGAAACCGGGACAGCCGAGCAGTACTTC; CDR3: CASTETGTAEQYF
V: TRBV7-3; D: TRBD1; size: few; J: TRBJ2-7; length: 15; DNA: TGTGCCAGCAGCCACGGACAGGGGCCCTCCTACGAGCAGTACTTC; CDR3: CASSHGQGPSYEQYF
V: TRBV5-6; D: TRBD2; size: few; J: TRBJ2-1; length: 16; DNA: TGTGCCAGCAGCAGGCTGGGGGGGGGAGGAGGGAATGAGCAGTTCTTC; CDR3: CASSRLGGGGGNEQFF
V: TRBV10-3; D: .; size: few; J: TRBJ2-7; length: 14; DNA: TGTGCCATCAGCGCAGGGGACACTTCCTACGAGCAGTACTTC; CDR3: CAISAGDTSYEQYF
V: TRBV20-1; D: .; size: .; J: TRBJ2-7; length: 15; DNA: TGCAGTGCTAGAGATCCGGGGGGCGCTGGGAACGAGCAGTACTTC; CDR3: CSARDPGGAGNEQYF
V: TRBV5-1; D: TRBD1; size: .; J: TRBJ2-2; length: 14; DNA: TGCGCCACCAAGCTACAGGGGGACACCGGGGAGCTGTTTTTT; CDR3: CATKLQGDTGELFF
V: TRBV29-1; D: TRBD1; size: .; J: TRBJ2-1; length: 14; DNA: TGCAGCGTTGAAGCCACGACAGGGTGGGTTGAGCAGTTCTTC; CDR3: CSVEATTGWVEQFF
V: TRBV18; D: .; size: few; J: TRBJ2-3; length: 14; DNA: TGTGCCAGCTCACCCCCAGGGTTGACGGATACGCAGTATTTT; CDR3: CASSPPGLTDTQYF
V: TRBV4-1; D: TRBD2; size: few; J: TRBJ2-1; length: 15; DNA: TGCGCCAGCAGGGACTTCTTGGGACTAAACAATGAGCAGTTCTTC; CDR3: CASRDFLGLNNEQFF
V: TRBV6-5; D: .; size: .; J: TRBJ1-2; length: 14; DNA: TGTGCCAGCAGTTACTCGGGGCCATCCTATGGCTACACCTTC; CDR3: CASSYSGPSYGYTF
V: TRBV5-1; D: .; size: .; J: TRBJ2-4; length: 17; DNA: TGCGCCAGCAGCCCCCGGGCGGGGAGGCCAGCCAAAAACATTCAGTACTTC; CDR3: CASSPRAGRPAKNIQYF
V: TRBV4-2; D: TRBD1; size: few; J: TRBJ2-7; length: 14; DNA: TGTGCCAGCAGCCCCCGGGGACAGAGATACGAGCAGTACTTC; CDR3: CASSPRGQRYEQYF
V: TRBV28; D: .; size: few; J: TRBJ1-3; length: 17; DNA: TGTGCCAGCAGTTCCGGTCGACAGATCAGCTCTGGAAACACCATATATTTT; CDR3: CASSSGRQISSGNTIYF
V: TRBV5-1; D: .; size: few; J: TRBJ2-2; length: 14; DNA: TGCGCCAGCAGCCCGAGAGGGGAAACCGGGGAGCTGTTTTTT; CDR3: CASSPRGETGELFF
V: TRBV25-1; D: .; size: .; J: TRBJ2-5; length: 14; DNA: TGTGCCAGCACTCCGGCAGGGTTACAAGAGACCCAGTACTTC; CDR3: CASTPAGLQETQYF
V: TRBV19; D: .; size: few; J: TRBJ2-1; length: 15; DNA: TGTGCCAGTAGTATTGTCTGGACCTCCCAGAATGAGCAGTTCTTC; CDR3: CASSIVWTSQNEQFF
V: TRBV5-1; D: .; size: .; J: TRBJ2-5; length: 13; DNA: TGCGCCAGCAGGTTACAGCTGCAAGAGACCCAGTACTTC; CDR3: CASRLQLQETQYF
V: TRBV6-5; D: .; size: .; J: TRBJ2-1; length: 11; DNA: TGTGCCAGCGATCCCGTATTTGAGCAGTTCTTC; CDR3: CASDPVFEQFF
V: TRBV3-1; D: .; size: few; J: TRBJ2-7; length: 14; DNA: TGTGCCAGCAGCCAAGATCACCTCTTCGGCGAGCAGTACTTC; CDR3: CASSQDHLFGEQYF
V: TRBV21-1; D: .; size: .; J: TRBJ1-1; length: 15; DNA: TGTGCCAGCAGCCGGCCCCGGGGCCCAAACACTGACGCTTTCTTT; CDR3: CASSRPRGPNTDAFF
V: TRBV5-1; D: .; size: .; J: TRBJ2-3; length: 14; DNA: TGCGCCAGCAGCATTCTCCCGAGCGCAGATACGCAGTATTTT; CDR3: CASSILPSADTQYF
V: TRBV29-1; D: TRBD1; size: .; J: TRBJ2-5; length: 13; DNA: TGCAGCGTTAATACAGGGGCTCAAGAGACCCAGTACTTC; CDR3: CSVNTGAQETQYF
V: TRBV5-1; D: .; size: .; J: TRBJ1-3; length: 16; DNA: TGCGCCAGCAGCTTGGGTGGGGCTATCTCTGGAAACACCATATATTTT; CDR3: CASSLGGAISGNTIYF
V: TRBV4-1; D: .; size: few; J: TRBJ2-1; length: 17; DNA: TGCGCCAGCAGCCCATTAGGGGGGGGCGATCAAAACAATGAGCAGTTCTTC; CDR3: CASSPLGGGDQNNEQFF
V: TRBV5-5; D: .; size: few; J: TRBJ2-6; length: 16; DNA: TGTGCCAGCAGCTCGCAGGGCGTCTCTGGGGCCAACGTCCTGACTTTC; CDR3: CASSSQGVSGANVLTF
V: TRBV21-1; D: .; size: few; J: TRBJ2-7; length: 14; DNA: TGTGCCAGCAGCCCACGGGACACCTCCTACGAGCAGTACTTC; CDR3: CASSPRDTSYEQYF
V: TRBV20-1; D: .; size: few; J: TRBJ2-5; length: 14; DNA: TGCAGTGTTATCAGGGGAATCGGACAAGAGACCCAGTACTTC; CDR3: CSVIRGIGQETQYF
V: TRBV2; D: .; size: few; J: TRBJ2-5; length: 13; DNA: TGTGCCAGCAGTGAGGAGTTAAGGGAGACCCAGTACTTC; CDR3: CASSEELRETQYF
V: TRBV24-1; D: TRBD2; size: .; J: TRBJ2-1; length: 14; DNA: TGTGCCACCAGTGATCACGGACTAGGGAATGAGCAGTTCTTC; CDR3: CATSDHGLGNEQFF
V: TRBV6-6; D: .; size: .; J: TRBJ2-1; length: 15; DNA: TGTGCCAGCAGTTACGGCTACAGCTCCTACAATGAGCAGTTCTTC; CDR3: CASSYGYSSYNEQFF
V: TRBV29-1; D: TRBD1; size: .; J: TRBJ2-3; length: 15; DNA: TGCAGCGTTGAAGGACAGGGCAAACTTCCAGATACGCAGTATTTT; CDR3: CSVEGQGKLPDTQYF
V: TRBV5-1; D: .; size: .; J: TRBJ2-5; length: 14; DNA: TGCGCCAGCAGCGTGGGACTGGCCTCCGAGACCCAGTACTTC; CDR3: CASSVGLASETQYF
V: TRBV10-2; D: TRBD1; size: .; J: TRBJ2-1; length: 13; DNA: TGCGCCAGCATGAGGGACAGGATTAATGAGCAGTTCTTC; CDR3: CASMRDRINEQFF
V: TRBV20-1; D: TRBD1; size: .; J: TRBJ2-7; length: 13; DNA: TGCAGTGCTCTGGACAGGGAGTACTACGAGCAGTACTTC; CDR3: CSALDREYYEQYF
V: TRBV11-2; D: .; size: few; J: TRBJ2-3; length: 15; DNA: TGTGCCAGCAGCTTAGCCCGGCAGGGAACAGATACGCAGTATTTT; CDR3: CASSLARQGTDTQYF
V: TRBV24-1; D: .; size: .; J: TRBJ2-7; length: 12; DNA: TGTGCCACCAGTGGGAACGACTACGAGCAGTACTTC; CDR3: CATSGNDYEQYF
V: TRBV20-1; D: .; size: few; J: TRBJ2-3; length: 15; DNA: TGCAGTGCTAGAGAAAGTAAGGGGGTGCCAGATACGCAGTATTTT; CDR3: CSARESKGVPDTQYF
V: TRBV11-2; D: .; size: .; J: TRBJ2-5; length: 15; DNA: TGTGCCAGCACCGTCACTCCTAGGGTGTCGGAGACCCAGTACTTC; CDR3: CASTVTPRVSETQYF
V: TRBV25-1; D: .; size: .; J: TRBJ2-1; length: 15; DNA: TGTGCCAGCAGTGAAGGAAAGGCTAGGGACTGCGAGCAGCACTTC; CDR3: CASSEGKARDCEQHF
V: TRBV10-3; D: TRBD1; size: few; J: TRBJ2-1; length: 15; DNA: TGTGCCATCAGTGAGGGACAGGGAGGTTACAATGAGCAGTTCTTC; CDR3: CAISEGQGGYNEQFF
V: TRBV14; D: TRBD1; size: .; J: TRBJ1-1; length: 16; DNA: TGTGCCAGCAGCCAAGATTTAGGACAGGGGATTGCTGAAGCTTTCTTT; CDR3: CASSQDLGQGIAEAFF